Below, one TCR beta chain is given with its context. Assay: immunoSEQ multiplex PCR; the TCRdb copy retains only in-frame clones and omits some. The sample records about 79,000 clones, 93% being singletons. The data belong to a study of control samples from healthy donors and cancer patients. The germline V gene encodes CDR1 SGHKS and CDR2 YYEKEE (reference sequence). V lost 4 bases and J lost 0, with 17 bases in between. The CDR3 sequence is 17 residues long. The chain uses TRBV5-5 and TRBJ1-3; D gene uncertain. Sequencing was done on a sample of PBMCs. The TCR comes from a middle-aged woman with lung cancer. The CDR3, as DNA: TGTGCCAGCAGCACCACTCCTACAGCCCACTCTGGAAACACCATATATTTT. Protein: CASSTTPTAHSGNTIYF. Full variable domain (remainder filled in from reference TRBV5-5 and TRBJ1-3): DAGVTQSPTHLIKTRGQQVTLRCSPISGHKSVSWYQQVLGQGPQFIFQYYEKEERGRGNFPDRFSARQFPNYSSELNVNALLLGDSALYLCASSTTPTAHSGNTIYFGEGSWLTVV.